This T cell receptor (beta chain) was documented in a study of neurological immune-mediated disorders. Study outcomes and limitations: Falling below healthy controls, multiple sclerosis showed the least TCR clonal expansion, while HTLV-1-associated myelopathy showed the most.

With 10-nucleotide random UMIs included, cDNA was synthesized by 5'RACE. TCRdb reprocessed the 5' RACE reads via MiXCR and lists one record per CDR3 protein. The table shows around 60,000 distinct CDR3 sequences, with more than 3% occurring only once. Per germline, CDR1 SGHRS and CDR2 YFSETQ. V was pared by 1 base and J by 6 bases, with 11 bases between. This CDR3 has 14 residues. This clonotype was picked up many times. Its specificity is not known. V usage is TRBV5-1 and J usage is TRBJ2-1; the D call may be TRBD1 or TRBD2 (5 bases each). Source material: PBMCs. This TCR was sampled from a woman aged 60-70 years with multiple sclerosis. DNA of the CDR3: TGCGCCAGCAGCTTGCGGGTGGGACGCAATGAGCAGTTCTTC. Amino acids: CASSLRVGRNEQFF.